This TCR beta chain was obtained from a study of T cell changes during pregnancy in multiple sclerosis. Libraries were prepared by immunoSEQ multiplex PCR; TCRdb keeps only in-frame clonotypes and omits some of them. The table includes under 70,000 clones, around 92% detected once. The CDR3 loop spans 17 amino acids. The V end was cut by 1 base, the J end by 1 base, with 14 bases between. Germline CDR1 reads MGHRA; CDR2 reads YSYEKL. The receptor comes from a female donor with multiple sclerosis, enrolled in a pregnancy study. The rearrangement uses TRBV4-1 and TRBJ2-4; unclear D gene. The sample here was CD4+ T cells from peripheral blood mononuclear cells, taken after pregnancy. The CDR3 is CASSQGTTPRAKNIQYF. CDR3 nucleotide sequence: TGCGCCAGCAGCCAAGGCACCACGCCTAGGGCCAAAAACATTCAGTACTTC.